Presented here are 13 T cell receptor beta chains from one specimen sequenced in a study of Ad26.COV2.S vaccination and SARS-CoV-2 variants. As to treatment: roughly 18 received Ad26.COV2.S at low or high dose, single or two shots; several received placebo; per-sample allocation not given. After the first vaccine or placebo injection, samples were drawn on day 63. Assay: immunoSEQ multiplex PCR; the TCRdb copy retains only in-frame clones and omits some. The data hold hundreds of thousands of clones, with around nine tenths observed a single time. The sample consisted of peripheral blood, taken in a trial of Ad26.COV2.S vaccine versus placebo. The receptors shown here come from a person between 18 and 65 years old who received the Ad26.COV2.S COVID-19 vaccine or a placebo.

V and J are TRBV6-2 or TRBV6-3 and TRBJ1-5; no definite D call. The CDR3 loop spans 16 amino acids. The ends were cut back, 6 bases at V and 2 bases at J, with 17 bases in the middle. Germline CDR1 MNHEY, CDR2 SVGEGT. This CDR3 reads CASSPSLSTGNQPQHF. DNA of the CDR3: TGTGCCAGCAGCCCTTCTCTCAGTACGGGCAATCAGCCCCAGCATTTT.

The V gene is TRBV5-1, the J gene TRBJ2-3; no definite D call. This CDR3 has 12 residues. Germline loops: CDR1 SGHRS, CDR2 YFSETQ. Trimming removed 4 bases at V and 6 bases at J, with 9 bases between. DNA of the CDR3: TGCGCCAGCAGCCTCCAGTCCGATACGCAGTATTTT. This translates into CASSLQSDTQYF.

The chain employs TRBV4-2 and TRBJ1-3; D may be TRBD1 (5 bases). Germline lookup yields CDR1 LGHNA and CDR2 YNFKEQ. The CDR3 has 15 amino acids. V lost 4 bases and J lost 4, with 14 bases in between. The CDR3 DNA is TGTGCCAGCAGCCGTTCCGGGACGGGGGGAAACACCATATATTTT. Translation gives CASSRSGTGGNTIYF.

The chain uses TRBV12-3 or TRBV12-4 and TRBJ1-2, with a tentative D call TRBD1 (6 bases). Trimming stripped 6 bases from V and 2 bases from J, with 10 bases between. The CDR3 sequence is 13 residues long. The CDR3: CASRGTGNYGYTF. In DNA form, the CDR3 reads TGTGCCAGCAGGGGAACAGGGAACTATGGCTACACCTTC.

This chain uses TRBV5-4 with TRBJ2-2; 14 bases are shared with TRBD2. After removal of 0 bases from V and 9 bases from J, the junction contained 4 bases not matched to a gene. Germline V CDR1 and CDR2: SGHNT, YYREEE (reference sequence). The CDR3 loop spans 16 amino acids. CDR3 amino acids: CASSLGLAGGERELFF. As DNA, the CDR3 is TGTGCCAGCAGCTTGGGACTAGCGGGAGGGGAAAGGGAGCTGTTTTTT.

The genes are TRBV5-1 and TRBJ2-2, with 7 bases aligning to TRBD1. The trim removed 4 bases at V and 4 bases at J, leaving 10 bases unmatched. The germline CDR1 and CDR2 sequences are SGHRS and YFSETQ. The length of the CDR3 is 16 residues. CDR3 sequence (DNA): TGCGCCAGCAGCGAAACCGGGACAGTAATCACCGGGGAGCTGTTTTTT. It specifies CASSETGTVITGELFF.

There are a few counts of this clone. The CDR3 coding sequence is TGTGCCAGCAGCTTAGCGGGCAGGGGACAAGAGACCCAGTACTTC. This gives the protein CASSLAGRGQETQYF. The chain has TRBV13 and TRBJ2-5; TRBD1 is a possible D gene (6 bases). CDR1 and CDR2 (germline): PRHDT, FYEKMQ (reference sequence). This CDR3 is built from 15 residues. V lost 1 base to trimming and J lost 2 bases, with 11 bases between them. Using reference TRBV13 and TRBJ2-5 for the parts outside the CDR3, the full variable domain is AAGVIQSPRHLIKEKRETATLKCYPIPRHDTVYWYQQGPGQDPQFLISFYEKMQSDKGSIPDRFSAQQFSDYHSELNMSSLELGDSALYFCASSLAGRGQETQYFGPGTRLLVL.

Worth noting for this clone: Since a much larger clone is just one base distant, this may be a read error. The chain couples TRBV7-9 to TRBJ2-2; D not certain. Per germline, CDR1 SEHNR and CDR2 FQNEAQ (reference sequence). With 1 base removed from V and 6 bases from J, the gap between germline ends came to 6 bases. The CDR3 loop spans 13 amino acids. As DNA, the CDR3 is TGTGCCAGCAGCTTAGAAGGAGCCGGGGAGCTGTTTTTT. Translating gives CASSLEGAGELFF.

The chain has TRBV6-5 and TRBJ2-3, with a weak D call TRBD2 (5 bases). Germline CDR1 is MNHEY and CDR2 is SVGAGI. The V end was cut by 5 bases, the J end by 1 base, with 13 bases between. This CDR3 has 15 residues. In DNA, the CDR3 is TGTGCCAGCAGTCCTCTGGGCGGGCGCACAGATACGCAGTATTTT. Encoded protein: CASSPLGGRTDTQYF.

The chain has TRBV5-4 and TRBJ2-2; no reliable D call. This CDR3 is built from 17 residues. Trimming cost V 0 bases and J 8 bases, with 20 bases left between them. The germline V gene has CDR1 SGHNT and CDR2 YYREEE (reference sequence). The DNA for the CDR3 is TGTGCCAGCAGCTTGGGTTCATCCGCGGCCGTGGTAGGGGAGCTGTTTTTT. Translation: CASSLGSSAAVVGELFF.

The chain couples TRBV11-2 to TRBJ2-7; 7 positions match TRBD2. The J segment lost 0 bases and the V segment lost 1 base, leaving 3 bases of the junction unmatched. The CDR3 contains 15 residues. Looked up from germline, CDR1 is SGHAT and CDR2 is FQNNGV. The CDR3 bases are TGTGCCAGCAGCTTAGTTCGCGGGGGCTCCTACGAGCAGTACTTC. This translates into CASSLVRGGSYEQYF.

The chain recombines TRBV5-5 with TRBJ2-2; D is undetermined. The CDR3 is 14 amino acids. Germline CDR1 reads SGHKS; CDR2 reads YYEKEE (reference sequence). Trimming removed 4 bases from V and 4 bases from J, with 11 bases in between. The CDR3 protein is CASSRAPGTGELFF. DNA of the CDR3: TGTGCCAGCAGCCGCGCTCCAGGCACCGGGGAGCTGTTTTTT.

The chain carries TRBV7-9 and TRBJ2-3; TRBD2 agrees at 7 bases. CDR1 SEHNR and CDR2 FQNEAQ come from the germline V gene (reference sequence). This CDR3 contains 15 residues. The V gene end was trimmed by 5 bases and the J gene end by 2 bases; junction bases not matched to a gene: 7. The CDR3 DNA reads TGTGCCAGCAGCCCTGGGACTATTTACACAGATACGCAGTATTTT. This sequence encodes CASSPGTIYTDTQYF.